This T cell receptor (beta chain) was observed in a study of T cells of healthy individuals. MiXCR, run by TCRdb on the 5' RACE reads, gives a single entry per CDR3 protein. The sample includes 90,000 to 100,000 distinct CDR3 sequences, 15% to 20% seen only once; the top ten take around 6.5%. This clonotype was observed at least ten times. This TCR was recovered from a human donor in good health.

CDR3 protein: CSVVGGLGDSGRGYTF. The DNA for the CDR3 is TGCAGCGTTGTCGGGGGGCTCGGGGACAGCGGGAGAGGCTACACCTTC. The rearrangement links TRBV29-1 to TRBJ1-2; 7 bases match TRBD1. This CDR3 is 16 amino acids long. Germline-derived CDR1 and CDR2 are SQVTM and ANQGSEA. V shed 4 bases and J 8 bases; nucleotides not matched to a gene: 19. Complete variable domain (other parts from reference TRBV29-1 and TRBJ1-2): SAVISQKPSRDICQRGTSLTIQCQVDSQVTMMFWYRQQPGQSLTLIATANQGSEATYESGFVIDKFPISRPNLTFSTLTVSNMSPEDSSIYLCSVVGGLGDSGRGYTFGSGTRLTVV.